The present TCR beta chain was sequenced within a study of CD8+CD57+ T cells in acquired aplastic anemia. Patients selected for sequencing had displayed CD8+CD57+ cell expansion by flow cytometry. Researchers used genomic DNA as the template to profile TCR beta VDJ and CDR3. TCRdb called the reads again in MiXCR, with one record for every CDR3 protein. The repertoire holds over 250,000 distinct CDR3 sequences, with approximately 60% as singletons. Trimming stripped 4 bases from V and 1 base from J, with 10 bases between. The CDR3 length is 14 residues. Germline CDR1 reads DFQATT; CDR2 reads SNEGSKA (reference sequence).

This chain uses TRBV20-1 with TRBJ2-2; tentatively, D is TRBD1 or TRBD2 (5 bases each). The clonotype comes from a human donor with aplastic anemia. Sequenced material: sorted CD4+, CD8+, or CD8+CD57+ T cells (not recorded which) from PBMCs. The CDR3 spells CSATRDGNTGELFF. In DNA, the CDR3 is TGCAGTGCTACCCGGGACGGGAACACCGGGGAGCTGTTTTTT.